Here is one TCR beta chain with its context. Its matching antigen is unknown. This entry comes from a study of graft-versus-host responses after intestinal transplantation. Study-wide findings and caveats: Ileal or blood samples showed some GvH clones first, and such clones were also found in recipient marrow.

This CDR3 is built from 18 residues. The germline V gene has CDR1 MNHNS and CDR2 SASEGT. Trimming cost V 0 bases and J 2 bases, with 19 bases left between them. Using immunoSEQ multiplex PCR, the repertoire was profiled, and TCRdb retains in-frame clones only, with some absent. The data hold around 70,000 clones, with 80% to 90% observed a single time. The V gene is TRBV6-1, the J gene TRBJ1-2, with D possibly matching TRBD1 (6 bases). The clonotype originates from a human donor who received an intestinal transplant. The material was unstimulated CD8+ T cells sorted from spleen or lymph node cells, obtained before intestinal transplant. The CDR3 DNA reads as TGTGCCAGCAGTGAAGCGCAGCTTCCAGGGGAAGAGAACTATGGCTACACCTTC. This translates into CASSEAQLPGEENYGYTF.